This T cell receptor beta chain was identified in a study of blood T cell repertoires in COVID-19. Study summary: The study drew acute and convalescent COVID-19 samples from the United States, Italy and Spain.

Per the authors' pipeline: Researchers report that nucleated cell counts were estimated from reference gene primer amplification. Clones were sequenced by immunoSEQ multiplex PCR, and TCRdb holds only the in-frame ones, with some missing. V, J and clone size derive from that table, while D and trimming were established from the DNA sequence. The sample contains 250,000 to 300,000 clones, more than 75% of which appear only once. V lost 8 bases and J 0 bases, leaving 10 bases between the germline ends. Germline CDR1 reads SQVTM; CDR2 reads ANQGSEA. The CDR3 has 12 residues. Sample: peripheral blood. The receptor was isolated from a woman aged 60 to 75 with COVID-19, enrolled during active disease. The chain joins TRBV29-1 to TRBJ1-2; the D is unclear. The DNA for the CDR3 is TGCAGCACGTCCCGGGCTAACTATGGCTACACCTTC. It translates to CSTSRANYGYTF.